Listed below are T cell receptor beta chains from one sample, sequenced in a study of T-cell memory formation after mild COVID-19. TCRdb analysed the 5' RACE reads with MiXCR anew, one entry per CDR3 protein. The table lists a few hundred thousand distinct CDR3 sequences, approximately 16% of them singletons. Sample: PBMCs or a T cell subset sorted from them (not recorded which). The receptor source for this set is a man younger than 35 who had mild COVID-19 (a few samples of this study predate the infection). Cell type and time point are not known. Both conserved end residues are part of each CDR3. D genes are given only for firm matches. Some rows mark clone size as missing; the rest say once, few, many or name a class of expanded clone.

clone size	D gene	V gene	J gene	CDR3 protein	CDR3 DNA
NA	NA	TRBV10-3	TRBJ1-3	CAISERGNTIYF	TGTGCCATCAGTGAGCGAGGAAACACCATATATTTT
NA	NA	TRBV6-2/TRBV6-3	TRBJ2-7	CASSYQGFSSYEQYF	TGTGCCAGCAGTTACCAGGGCTTTAGCTCCTACGAGCAGTACTTC
NA	NA	TRBV6-5	TRBJ2-7	CVPPYGRIYEQYF	TGTGTCCCCCCGTACGGGAGAATCTACGAGCAGTACTTC
NA	TRBD1	TRBV3-1	TRBJ1-2	CASSPLTGTANYGYTF	TGTGCCAGCAGCCCCCTAACCGGGACAGCTAACTATGGCTACACCTTC
NA	NA	TRBV6-5	TRBJ1-2	CASNRRDYGYTF	TGTGCCAGCAACCGCAGGGACTATGGCTACACCTTC
NA	NA	TRBV12-3/TRBV12-4	TRBJ1-2	CASSLGVFGYTF	TGTGCCAGCAGTTTAGGGGTGTTCGGCTACACCTTC
few	TRBD1	TRBV5-1	TRBJ1-2	CASSLVYRGGYGYTF	TGCGCCAGCAGCTTGGTGTACAGGGGTGGTTATGGCTACACCTTC
few	NA	TRBV29-1	TRBJ1-2	CSSRDAYGYTF	TGCAGCAGCCGGGACGCCTATGGCTACACCTTC
NA	NA	TRBV6-2/TRBV6-3	TRBJ1-2	CASEQQGTVYGYTF	TGTGCCAGCGAACAGCAGGGGACGGTCTATGGCTACACCTTC
NA	NA	TRBV12-3/TRBV12-4	TRBJ2-7	CASSFRDEQYF	TGTGCCAGCAGTTTCAGGGACGAGCAGTACTTC
NA	NA	TRBV7-9	TRBJ1-2	CASSPGMDSYGYTF	TGTGCCAGCAGCCCGGGGATGGACTCTTATGGCTACACCTTC
many	TRBD1	TRBV29-1	TRBJ2-7	CSVKGQGASEQYF	TGCAGCGTTAAGGGACAGGGGGCTAGCGAGCAGTACTTC
NA	TRBD2	TRBV7-2	TRBJ2-5	CASSLLGGAGGLKTQYF	TGTGCCAGCAGCTTATTGGGCGGAGCGGGGGGGCTAAAGACCCAGTACTTC
NA	TRBD1	TRBV5-1	TRBJ1-2	CASSLGQGEDGYTF	TGCGCCAGCAGCTTGGGACAGGGGGAGGATGGCTACACCTTC
NA	TRBD1	TRBV14	TRBJ2-7	CASSPPGQQNEQYF	TGTGCCAGCAGCCCTCCGGGACAGCAAAACGAGCAGTACTTC
NA	NA	TRBV4-1	TRBJ1-3	CASSQDGSAGNTIYF	TGCGCCAGCAGCCAAGACGGTTCGGCTGGAAACACCATATATTTT
NA	TRBD2	TRBV5-6	TRBJ2-2	CASSSLSGGAGELFF	TGTGCCAGCAGCTCCCTTAGCGGGGGGGCCGGGGAGCTGTTTTTT
few	NA	TRBV19	TRBJ2-7	CASSIQDIPYEQYF	TGTGCCAGTAGTATTCAAGACATCCCCTACGAGCAGTACTTC
NA	TRBD2	TRBV5-1	TRBJ2-5	CARLLGLAGGIVTQYF	TGCGCCCGACTTCTCGGACTAGCGGGGGGAATTGTGACCCAGTACTTC
many	NA	TRBV20-1	TRBJ2-7	CSARDLASPYEQYF	TGCAGTGCTAGAGATCTGGCTTCCCCCTACGAGCAGTACTTC
few	TRBD1	TRBV7-2	TRBJ2-1	CASSLEILQGAYEQFF	TGTGCCAGCAGCTTAGAGATTTTACAGGGGGCTTATGAGCAGTTCTTC
NA	TRBD2	TRBV15	TRBJ2-5	CATSGGGEGQETQYF	TGTGCCACCAGTGGCGGGGGTGAAGGCCAAGAGACCCAGTACTTC
NA	TRBD1	TRBV7-9	TRBJ1-3	CASSPSGTGDTIYF	TGTGCCAGCAGCCCAAGCGGGACAGGGGACACCATATATTTT
NA	TRBD1	TRBV5-1	TRBJ1-2	CASSLTGGTYGYTF	TGCGCCAGCAGCTTGACAGGGGGAACCTATGGCTACACCTTC
few	NA	TRBV5-1	TRBJ2-1	CASSLYRASSYNEQFF	TGCGCCAGCAGCCTCTACAGAGCCAGCTCCTACAATGAGCAGTTCTTC
NA	NA	TRBV7-6	TRBJ2-3	CASSLSNGETDTQYF	TGTGCCAGCAGCTTGAGTAACGGGGAGACAGATACGCAGTATTTT
NA	NA	TRBV12-3/TRBV12-4	TRBJ1-6	CASRSGLLRAPLHF	TGTGCCAGCAGGTCGGGACTCCTCAGGGCACCCCTCCACTTT
NA	NA	TRBV6-2/TRBV6-3	TRBJ2-5	CASSYGSQETQYF	TGTGCCAGCAGTTACGGCAGTCAAGAGACCCAGTACTTC
few	NA	TRBV9	TRBJ1-2	CASSLKMADYGYTF	TGTGCCAGCAGCTTAAAGATGGCTGACTATGGCTACACCTTC
few	TRBD1	TRBV10-3	TRBJ2-2	CATHRDRRAGELFF	TGTGCCACCCACCGGGACAGACGGGCCGGGGAGCTGTTTTTT
NA	NA	TRBV6-6	TRBJ2-7	CASSPAIGGGFYEQYF	TGTGCCAGCAGCCCCGCGATAGGGGGGGGTTTCTACGAGCAGTACTTC
NA	NA	TRBV18	TRBJ1-1	CASSPRSQNTEAFF	TGTGCCAGCTCACCACGCAGCCAGAACACTGAAGCTTTCTTT
NA	NA	TRBV4-1	TRBJ1-2	CASSQPAASYGYTF	TGCGCCAGCAGCCAACCGGCGGCAAGCTATGGCTACACCTTC
NA	TRBD1	TRBV5-4	TRBJ2-3	CASSLDRGRDTQYF	TGTGCCAGCAGCTTGGACAGGGGACGGGATACGCAGTATTTT
NA	NA	TRBV12-3/TRBV12-4	TRBJ1-6	CASRGRSSYNSPLHF	TGTGCCAGCAGAGGCAGGAGCTCCTATAATTCACCCCTCCACTTT
few	NA	TRBV12-3/TRBV12-4	TRBJ2-2	CASRIKNTGELFF	TGTGCCAGCAGGATTAAGAACACCGGGGAGCTGTTTTTT
few	TRBD1	TRBV6-5	TRBJ1-5	CASSSLGTGVNQPQHF	TGTGCCAGCAGTTCGCTTGGGACAGGGGTTAATCAGCCCCAGCATTTT
NA	NA	TRBV30	TRBJ2-3	CAWSLQFTQYF	TGTGCCTGGAGTCTACAGTTTACGCAGTATTTT
few	TRBD1	TRBV4-3	TRBJ1-6	CASSQEKRDRLNSPLHF	TGCGCCAGCAGCCAAGAAAAAAGGGACAGGCTTAATTCACCCCTCCACTTT
few	NA	TRBV7-2	TRBJ2-5	CASSGPQVFGTQYF	TGTGCCAGCAGTGGTCCACAGGTCTTCGGGACCCAGTACTTC
NA	NA	TRBV6-5	TRBJ1-1	CASSPTGARVTEAFF	TGTGCCAGCAGTCCCACGGGGGCGCGTGTCACTGAAGCTTTCTTT
NA	NA	TRBV20-1	TRBJ2-3	CSASRTGSSTDTQYF	TGCAGTGCGAGCCGGACTGGTTCTAGCACAGATACGCAGTATTTT
few	NA	TRBV15	TRBJ1-2	CATSRGALEGYTF	TGTGCCACCAGCAGGGGGGCCCTGGAGGGCTACACCTTC
few	TRBD2	TRBV29-1	TRBJ2-1	CSVGGLAIEQFF	TGCAGCGTTGGGGGACTAGCGATTGAGCAGTTCTTC
many	NA	TRBV5-1	TRBJ1-1	CASSLGQMNTEAFF	TGCGCCAGCAGCTTGGGACAGATGAACACTGAAGCTTTCTTT
NA	NA	TRBV7-2	TRBJ2-1	CASSLRSPRTLDNEQFF	TGTGCCAGCAGCTTACGGTCCCCCCGGACTCTAGACAATGAGCAGTTCTTC
many	TRBD1	TRBV4-2	TRBJ1-6	CASSQEIQAGGSYNSPLHF	TGTGCCAGCAGCCAAGAAATTCAGGCAGGGGGCTCCTATAATTCACCCCTCCACTTT
NA	NA	TRBV5-1	TRBJ2-3	CASSSGASGPSFTDTQYF	TGCGCCAGCAGCTCCGGGGCATCGGGGCCCTCCTTCACAGATACGCAGTATTTT
few	NA	TRBV7-2	TRBJ1-1	CASSLTPTEAFF	TGTGCCAGCAGCTTGACCCCCACTGAGGCTTTCTTT
few	NA	TRBV12-5	TRBJ1-1	CASVHDRKNTEAFF	TGTGCTAGTGTCCACGACAGAAAGAACACTGAAGCTTTCTTT
many	NA	TRBV21-1	TRBJ2-7	CASSNGRSYEQYF	TGTGCCAGCAGCAACGGGCGTTCCTACGAGCAGTACTTC
NA	NA	TRBV7-6	TRBJ1-5	CASIWGARTLSRHQHF	TGTGCCAGCATCTGGGGGGCTCGTACCCTCTCGAGGCACCAGCATTTT
many	TRBD1	TRBV4-1	TRBJ2-2	CASSRETGANTGELFF	TGCGCCAGCAGCCGAGAGACAGGGGCGAACACCGGGGAGCTGTTTTTT
NA	TRBD2	TRBV2	TRBJ2-1	CAKAGTDNEKFF	TGTGCCAAAGCGGGGACCGACAATGAGAAGTTCTTC
few	NA	TRBV5-6	TRBJ2-3	CASSLVGPLSATQYF	TGTGCCAGCAGCTTGGTCGGTCCCTTGTCGGCTACGCAGTATTTT
NA	NA	TRBV7-2	TRBJ2-6	CASSLDPPSGANVLTF	TGTGCCAGCAGCTTGGACCCACCCTCTGGGGCCAACGTCCTGACTTTC